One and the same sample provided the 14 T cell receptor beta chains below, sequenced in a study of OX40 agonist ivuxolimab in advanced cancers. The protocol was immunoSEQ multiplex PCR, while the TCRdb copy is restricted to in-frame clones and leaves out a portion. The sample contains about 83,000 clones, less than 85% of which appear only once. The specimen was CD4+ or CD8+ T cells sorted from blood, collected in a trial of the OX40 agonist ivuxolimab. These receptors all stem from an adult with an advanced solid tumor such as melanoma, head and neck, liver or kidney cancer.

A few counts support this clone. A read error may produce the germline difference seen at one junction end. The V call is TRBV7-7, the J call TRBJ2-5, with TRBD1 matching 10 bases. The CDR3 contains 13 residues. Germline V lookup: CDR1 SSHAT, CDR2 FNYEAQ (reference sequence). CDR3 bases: TGTGCTAGCAGCTTAAGGACAGGGGGGACCCAGTACTTC. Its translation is CASSLRTGGTQYF.

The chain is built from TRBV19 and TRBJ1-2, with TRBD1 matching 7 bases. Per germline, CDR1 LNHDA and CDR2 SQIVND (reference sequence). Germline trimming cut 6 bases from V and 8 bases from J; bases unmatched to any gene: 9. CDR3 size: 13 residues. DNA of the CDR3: TGTGCCAGTAGGATCACAGGGGACAAGGGCTACACCTTC. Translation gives CASRITGDKGYTF. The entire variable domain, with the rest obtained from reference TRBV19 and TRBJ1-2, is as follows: DGGITQSPKYLFRKEGQNVTLSCEQNLNHDAMYWYRQDPGQGLRLIYYSQIVNDFQKGDIAEGYSVSREKKESFPLTVTSAQKNPTAFYLCASRITGDKGYTFGSGTRLTVV.

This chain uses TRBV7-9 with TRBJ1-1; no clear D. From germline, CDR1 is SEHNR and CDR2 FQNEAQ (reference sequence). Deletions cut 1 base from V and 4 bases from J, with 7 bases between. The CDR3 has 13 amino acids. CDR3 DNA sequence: TGTGCCAGCAGCTTAGAGCCGAGCACTGAAGCTTTCTTT. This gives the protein CASSLEPSTEAFF.

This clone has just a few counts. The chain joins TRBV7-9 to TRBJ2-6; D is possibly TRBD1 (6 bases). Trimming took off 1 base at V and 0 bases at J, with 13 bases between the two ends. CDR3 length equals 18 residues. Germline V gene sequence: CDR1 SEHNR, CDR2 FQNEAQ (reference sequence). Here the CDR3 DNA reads TGTGCCAGCAGCTTAGGTCCGAGGGGGTCCTCTGGGGCCAACGTCCTGACTTTC. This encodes CASSLGPRGSSGANVLTF.

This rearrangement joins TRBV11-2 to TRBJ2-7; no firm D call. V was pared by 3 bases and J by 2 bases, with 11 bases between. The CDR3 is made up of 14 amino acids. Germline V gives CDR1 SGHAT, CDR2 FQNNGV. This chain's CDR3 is CASSLASIPYEQYF. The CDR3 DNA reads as TGTGCCAGCAGCTTGGCTTCAATCCCCTACGAGCAGTACTTC.

CDR3 in DNA: TGCGCCAGCAGCCCTTCCGGGGTCTCTGGGGCCAACGTCCTGACTTTC. This codes for CASSPSGVSGANVLTF. The chain employs TRBV5-1 and TRBJ2-6; D is perhaps TRBD2 (5 bases). CDR3 length equals 16 residues. The V end was cut by 4 bases, the J end by 0 bases, with 11 bases between. Germline loops: CDR1 SGHRS, CDR2 YFSETQ.

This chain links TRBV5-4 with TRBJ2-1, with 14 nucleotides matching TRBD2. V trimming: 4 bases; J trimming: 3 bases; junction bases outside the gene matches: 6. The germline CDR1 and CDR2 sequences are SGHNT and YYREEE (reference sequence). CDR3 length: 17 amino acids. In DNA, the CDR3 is TGTGCCAGCAGCGGGGGACTAGCGGGGGTGGTCTACAATGAGCAGTTCTTC. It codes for CASSGGLAGVVYNEQFF.

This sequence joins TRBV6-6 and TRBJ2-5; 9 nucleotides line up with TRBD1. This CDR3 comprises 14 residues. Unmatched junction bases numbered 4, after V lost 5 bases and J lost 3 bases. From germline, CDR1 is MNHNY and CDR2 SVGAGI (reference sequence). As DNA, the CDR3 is TGTGCCAGCAGTCCTAGGACAGGGGAAGAGACCCAGTACTTC. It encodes CASSPRTGEETQYF.

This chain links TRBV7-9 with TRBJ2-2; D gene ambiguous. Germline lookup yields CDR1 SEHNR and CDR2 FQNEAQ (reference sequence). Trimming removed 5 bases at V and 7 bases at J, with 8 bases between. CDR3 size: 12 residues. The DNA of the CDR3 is TGTGCCAGCAGCCCACAGTACGGGGAGCTGTTTTTT. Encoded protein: CASSPQYGELFF.

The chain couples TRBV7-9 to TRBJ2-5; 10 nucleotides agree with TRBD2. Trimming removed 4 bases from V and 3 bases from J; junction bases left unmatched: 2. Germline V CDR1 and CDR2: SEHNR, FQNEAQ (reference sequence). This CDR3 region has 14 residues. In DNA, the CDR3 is TGTGCCAGCAGCTACGGACTAGCGGAAGAGACCCAGTACTTC. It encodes CASSYGLAEETQYF.

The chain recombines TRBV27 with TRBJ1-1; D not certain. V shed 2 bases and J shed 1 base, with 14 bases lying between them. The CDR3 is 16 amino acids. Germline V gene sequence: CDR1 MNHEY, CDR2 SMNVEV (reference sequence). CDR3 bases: TGTGCCAGCAGTTTAACGACCACCAGACGGAACACTGAAGCTTTCTTT. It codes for CASSLTTTRRNTEAFF.

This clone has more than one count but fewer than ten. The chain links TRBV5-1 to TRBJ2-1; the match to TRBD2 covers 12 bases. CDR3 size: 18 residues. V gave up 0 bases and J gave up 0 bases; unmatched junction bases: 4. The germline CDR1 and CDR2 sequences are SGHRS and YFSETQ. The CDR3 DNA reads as TGCGCCAGCAGCTTGGGGACTAGCGGGGCGCCCTCCTACAATGAGCAGTTCTTC. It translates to CASSLGTSGAPSYNEQFF.

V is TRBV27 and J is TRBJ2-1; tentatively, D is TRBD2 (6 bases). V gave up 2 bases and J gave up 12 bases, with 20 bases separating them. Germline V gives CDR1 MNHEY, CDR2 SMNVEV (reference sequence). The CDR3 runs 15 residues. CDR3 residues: CASSLGGGGAAAQFF. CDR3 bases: TGTGCCAGCAGTTTAGGGGGAGGAGGGGCGGCGGCGCAGTTCTTC.

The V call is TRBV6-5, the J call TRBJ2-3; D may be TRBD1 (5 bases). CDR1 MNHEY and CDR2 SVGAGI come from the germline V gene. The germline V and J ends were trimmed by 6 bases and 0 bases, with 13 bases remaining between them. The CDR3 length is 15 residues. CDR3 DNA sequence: TGTGCCAGCAGGACACAAGGGGTTAGCACAGATACGCAGTATTTT. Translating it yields CASRTQGVSTDTQYF.